This T cell receptor beta chain was profiled in a study of cytotoxic CD8 clonotypes in ibrutinib-treated CLL. As for the study in general: The patient breakdown showed fewer than 12 relapsed/refractory and under 16 treatment-naive cases, with under 18 IGHV unmutated. Responses: approximately 25 partial, 2 complete; after median roughly 5.5 years, about 15 stayed remitted, roughly 12 progressed. The sample average was 255,043 productive templates and 85,000 to 95,000 productive rearrangements. General study points: Clonality correlated strongly with circulating CD8+ T cells and exceeded age-matched healthy donors at baseline.

Here immunoSEQ multiplex PCR was the method, and the copy in TCRdb shows in-frame clones only, minus some. The profile shows approximately 190,000 clones, 70% of them singletons. Of note for this clone: The antigen remains unidentified.

The clonotype was recovered from a human donor with chronic lymphocytic leukemia. The sequences come from PBMCs, collected after 12 months of ibrutinib treatment.

CDR3 DNA: TGTGCCAGCAGCTTGACGGCGGGGGGGCCGAGTACGCAGTATTTT. It specifies CASSLTAGGPSTQYF. The V call is TRBV7-2, the J call TRBJ2-3, with 9 nucleotides matching TRBD2. This CDR3 spans 15 amino acids. V lost 3 bases to trimming and J lost 8 bases; unmatched junction nucleotides: 9. Germline lookup yields CDR1 SGHTA and CDR2 FQGNSA.